This T cell receptor beta chain comes out of a study of cytomegalovirus exposure and HLA in healthy donors. General study results and limits: A link between a missense DCLRE1C variant and TCR beta V- and J-gene trimming emerged from a later analysis. The presence/absence work took it that sequencing depth was about the same across donors.

A note on this clone: Its target is not known.

Deletions cut 7 bases from V and 2 bases from J, with 11 bases between. Germline V gene data show CDR1 as SNHLY and CDR2 as FYNNEI. The CDR3 spans 13 residues. PCR involved 60 Vbeta and 13 Jbeta primers. Here immunoSEQ multiplex PCR was the method, and the copy in TCRdb shows in-frame clones only, minus some. The sample yields about 160,000 clones, over 80% seen once. The rearrangement links TRBV2 to TRBJ1-2; no firm D call. This sequence was found in a girl between 10 and 17 years old in good health and CMV-seropositive. Source material: PBMCs. CDR3 sequence (DNA): TGTGCCAGCAACACGGGCGGGAACTATGGCTACACCTTC. It specifies CASNTGGNYGYTF.